These 11 T cell receptor beta chains were sequenced from one sample in a study of T cell responses to AZD1222 COVID-19 vaccine. Sequencing was performed with immunoSEQ multiplex PCR; in TCRdb, only in-frame clones are kept and a portion is missing. The top ten hold more than 4% of the sample, which has 95,000 to 150,000 clones, 89% seen once. The material sequenced was peripheral blood, taken on day 0 of AZD1222 vaccination. These receptors were obtained from an adult in good health.

CDR3 sequence reads: CASSQDTGLHYGYTF. In DNA form, the CDR3 reads TGCGCCAGCAGCCAAGACACAGGGCTTCACTATGGCTACACCTTC. The chain has TRBV4-3 and TRBJ1-2, with TRBD1 as a possible D gene (6 bases). Germline CDR1 is LGHNA and CDR2 is YSLEER. Trimming removed 0 bases from V and 3 bases from J, with 11 bases in between. The CDR3 is 15 amino acids.

The chain carries TRBV30 and TRBJ1-3, with D hard to call. V was shortened by 5 bases and J by 1 base, with 6 bases between the two germline ends. Germline V gene lookup returns CDR1 GTSNPN and CDR2 SVGIG (reference sequence). The CDR3 length is 12 residues. The CDR3 sequence: CAWGDSGNTIYF. The DNA for the CDR3 is TGTGCCTGGGGGGATTCTGGAAACACCATATATTTT. The whole variable domain, filled in from reference TRBV30 and TRBJ1-3, reads SQTIHQWPATLVQPVGSPLSLECTVEGTSNPNLYWYRQAAGRGLQLLFYSVGIGQISSEVPQNLSASRPQDRQFILSSKKLLLSDSGFYLCAWGDSGNTIYFGEGSWLTVV.

This chain joins TRBV18 and TRBJ1-1; the match to TRBD1 covers 8 bases. V was pared by 2 bases and J by 0 bases, with 8 bases of the junction left unmatched. Germline V CDR1 and CDR2: KGHSH, LQKENI. CDR3 length: 17 residues. This chain's CDR3 is CASSPSEQGAVNTEAFF. The CDR3 bases are TGTGCCAGCTCACCATCGGAGCAGGGGGCGGTGAACACTGAAGCTTTCTTT.

V and J are TRBV6-5 and TRBJ1-1, with D perhaps TRBD1 (5 bases). The CDR3 is made up of 12 amino acids. Germline V CDR1 and CDR2: MNHEY, SVGAGI. V lost 4 bases, J lost 8 bases, and 11 bases lay in between. The CDR3: CASSSQGGEAFF. CDR3 nucleotide sequence: TGTGCCAGCAGTTCCCAGGGAGGCGAAGCTTTCTTT.

V and J are TRBV27 and TRBJ1-2; TRBD1 matches at 7 bases. The CDR3 spans 16 residues. V gave up 5 bases and J gave up 0 bases; unmatched junction bases: 9. Germline-derived CDR1 and CDR2 are MNHEY and SMNVEV (reference sequence). The chain's CDR3 is CASSPGGQLANYGYTF. The CDR3, as DNA: TGTGCCAGCAGTCCTGGGGGACAGCTAGCTAACTATGGCTACACCTTC.

The chain carries TRBV21-1 and TRBJ1-2. TRBV21-1 is described as a pseudogene. This CDR3 region has 14 residues. The CDR3 protein is CASSKARQHYGYTF. The CDR3 DNA reads TGTGCCAGCAGCAAAGCGCGTCAGCACTATGGCTACACCTTC.

V is TRBV3-1 (or the pseudogene TRBV3-2) and J is TRBJ2-2; the match to TRBD2 covers 14 bases. Germline trimming cut 4 bases from V and 8 bases from J; bases unmatched to any gene: 6. Germline V gene lookup returns CDR1 LGHDT and CDR2 YNNKEL (reference sequence). This CDR3 has 16 amino acids. The CDR3 spells CASSPRTSGRFGELFF. The CDR3 DNA is TGTGCCAGCAGCCCTCGGACTAGCGGGAGGTTTGGGGAGCTGTTTTTT.

The chain carries TRBV11-1 and TRBJ2-3; perhaps D is TRBD1 or TRBD2 (5 bases each). V lost 4 bases and J lost 2, with 16 bases in between. Germline V gives CDR1 SGHAT, CDR2 FQDESV (reference sequence). This CDR3 has 16 residues. The CDR3 reads CASSSKGPLSTDTQYF. Written as DNA, the CDR3 is TGTGCCAGCAGCTCGAAGGGACCGTTATCCACAGATACGCAGTATTTT.

The chain links TRBV27 to TRBJ1-5; D is uncertain. There are 15 residues in the CDR3. Germline V CDR1 and CDR2: MNHEY, SMNVEV (reference sequence). V lost 0 bases and J lost 7, with 13 bases in between. The CDR3 DNA follows: TGTGCCAGCAGTTTATCGCGGCAAATGAGCCAGCCCCAGCATTTT. This translates into CASSLSRQMSQPQHF.

Only one count was recorded for this clone. This rearrangement joins TRBV7-3 to TRBJ2-5, with 8 positions matching TRBD2. The trim removed 5 bases at V and 0 bases at J, leaving 11 bases unmatched. Germline lookup yields CDR1 SGHTA and CDR2 FQGTGA. The CDR3 is 17 amino acids. The CDR3 DNA sequence: TGTGCCAGCAGCCTAGGGGGTAGCGGGGTGTACCAAGAGACCCAGTACTTC. This codes for CASSLGGSGVYQETQYF.

V gene TRBV24-1 combines with J gene TRBJ2-1; 7 bases fit TRBD1. This CDR3 spans 11 amino acids. The J segment lost 8 bases and the V segment lost 7 bases, leaving 1 base of the junction unmatched. Per the germline V gene, CDR1 is KGHDR and CDR2 is SFDVKD. The CDR3: CATSDRDEQFF. The CDR3 DNA reads TGTGCCACCAGCGACAGGGATGAGCAGTTCTTC.